This T cell receptor (beta chain) was identified in a study of blood T cell repertoires in COVID-19. On the study more broadly: Some COVID-19 samples were acute and others convalescent; all came from the United States, Italy and Spain. T cells, B-cell-depleted T cells, or PBMCs provided the cDNA or gDNA that served as material.

Germline V lookup: CDR1 SGHRS, CDR2 YFSETQ. The CDR3 extends over 14 amino acids. With 0 bases removed from V and 4 bases from J, the gap between germline ends came to 10 bases. Study processing details: Reference gene primer amplification gave estimated nucleated cell counts. The protocol was immunoSEQ multiplex PCR, while the TCRdb copy is restricted to in-frame clones and leaves out a portion. V and J calls and clone size follow that table, whereas D and trimming were derived from the DNA. The repertoire includes about 210,000 clones, about 92% of them detected once, and approximately 1.2% sits in the top ten.

This clonotype originated in a man aged 30-40 years with acute or convalescent COVID-19. The sample taken for sequencing was peripheral blood. The V gene is TRBV5-1, the J gene TRBJ1-2; no clear D. CDR3 nucleotides: TGCGCCAGCAGCTTGGTTCCAGGATCCTATGGCTACACCTTC. It yields the protein CASSLVPGSYGYTF.